These 15 T cell receptor beta chains were sequenced from one sample in a study of blood T cells in healthy people across ages. A second about 6 to 12 cycle PCR used barcoded and J-beta primers. TCRdb used MiXCR to reprocess the 5' RACE reads, holding one entry per CDR3 protein. The sample has more than 1,400,000 distinct CDR3 sequences, around 39% seen once. Source material: blood. The source of these receptors is a woman younger than 30 in good health.

Only a few counts were recorded for this clonotype. The J gene is TRBJ1-5, the V gene TRBV6-1; D is unclear. This CDR3 is 13 amino acids long. CDR1 MNHNS and CDR2 SASEGT come from the germline V gene. Trimming removed 10 bases at V and 0 bases at J, with 10 bases between. The CDR3 is CATRHVSNQPQHF. The CDR3 coding sequence is TGTGCCACCAGGCACGTTAGCAATCAGCCCCAGCATTTT.

This clonotype turned up a few times. The V and J genes are TRBV19 and TRBJ2-7; possibly TRBD2 for D (5 bases). CDR3 length: 11 amino acids. Per the germline V gene, CDR1 is LNHDA and CDR2 is SQIVND (reference sequence). Between the trimmed V and J ends, which lost 8 bases and 7 bases, there was a span of 12 bases. CDR3 residues: CASSGREEQYF. DNA of the CDR3: TGTGCCAGTTCTGGAAGGGAGGAGCAGTACTTC.

This chain uses TRBV20-1 with TRBJ2-1; 9 bases map to TRBD1. The CDR3 is made up of 15 amino acids. Unmatched junction bases numbered 8, after V lost 3 bases and J lost 5 bases. Germline V gene data show CDR1 as DFQATT and CDR2 as SNEGSKA (reference sequence). The DNA for the CDR3 is TGCAGTGCTAGGAGCTGGACAGGGGCTAACAATGAGCAGTTCTTC. Translating gives CSARSWTGANNEQFF.

The chain links TRBV29-1 to TRBJ2-5; no definite D call. The V and J ends lost 3 bases and 5 bases respectively, with 10 bases between them. The CDR3 covers 12 residues. The germline gives CDR1 SQVTM, CDR2 ANQGSEA. DNA of the CDR3: TGCAGCGTTGATATAGGGTGGGAGACCCAGTACTTC. Its protein is CSVDIGWETQYF. Filled out from reference TRBV29-1 and TRBJ2-5, the complete variable domain reads SAVISQKPSRDICQRGTSLTIQCQVDSQVTMMFWYRQQPGQSLTLIATANQGSEATYESGFVIDKFPISRPNLTFSTLTVSNMSPEDSSIYLCSVDIGWETQYFGPGTRLLVL.

The genes are TRBV3-1 and TRBJ2-7, with D maybe TRBD2 (7 bases). Germline V lookup: CDR1 LGHDT, CDR2 YNNKEL (reference sequence). The length of the CDR3 is 17 residues. V shed 6 bases and J shed 4 bases, with 25 bases lying between them. CDR3 loop: CASSHLGKGGVLYEQYF. The CDR3 DNA sequence: TGTGCCAGCAGTCATCTGGGGAAGGGGGGGGTTCTATACGAGCAGTACTTC.

A remark on this clonotype: A clone one base away is much larger, so this may be a read error. The chain links TRBV29-1 to TRBJ2-1, with 8 bases matching TRBD2. The CDR3 is 13 residues long. With 4 bases clipped from V and 13 bases from J, the junction kept 12 bases outside the gene matches. Germline-derived CDR1 and CDR2 are SQVTM and ANQGSEA. CDR3 nucleotide sequence: TGCAGCGTTGTTGGCGGGAGGAAGGAGACCCAGTTCTTC. Translating gives CSVVGGRKETQFF.

J is TRBJ1-2 and V is TRBV24-1; 7 nucleotides line up with TRBD1. Germline-derived CDR1 and CDR2 are KGHDR and SFDVKD. This CDR3 spans 17 amino acids. Trimming took 5 bases from V and 3 from J; bases not matched to a gene: 14. CDR3 protein: CATSASRGDREDYGYTF. The DNA of the CDR3 is TGTGCCACCAGTGCATCTCGGGGCGACAGGGAAGACTATGGCTACACCTTC.

The chain uses TRBV25-1 and TRBJ1-4; D remains unclear. This CDR3 spans 13 amino acids. In germline, CDR1 is MGHDK, CDR2 SYGVNS. V was cut by 1 base and J by 8 bases, with 8 bases left in between. Here the CDR3 reads CASSESGVEKLFF. The CDR3 nucleotides are TGTGCCAGCAGTGAATCTGGGGTCGAAAAACTGTTTTTT.

The rearrangement links TRBV7-2 to TRBJ2-7; TRBD2 aligns across 12 bases. This CDR3 comprises 16 residues. Germline lookup yields CDR1 SGHTA and CDR2 FQGNSA. V lost 2 bases to trimming and J lost 4 bases; unmatched junction nucleotides: 6. CDR3 amino acids: CASSLLGLAGSYEQYF. The DNA of the CDR3 is TGTGCCAGCAGCTTACTTGGACTAGCGGGATCATACGAGCAGTACTTC.

The V and J genes are TRBV27 and TRBJ2-7; TRBD2 matches at 14 bases. Germline assignment: CDR1 MNHEY and CDR2 SMNVEV (reference sequence). This CDR3 region has 20 residues. V trimming: 6 bases; J trimming: 2 bases; junction bases outside the gene matches: 18. CDR3 residues: CASRPWGIGTSGRSAYEQYF. In DNA, the CDR3 is TGTGCCAGCAGACCTTGGGGCATAGGGACTAGCGGGAGATCAGCCTACGAGCAGTACTTC.

The V and J genes are TRBV6-5 and TRBJ2-3, with D perhaps matching TRBD2 (6 bases). The V end was cut by 5 bases, the J end by 2 bases, with 11 bases between. The CDR3 has 14 amino acids. CDR1 and CDR2 (germline): MNHEY, SVGAGI. The DNA for the CDR3 is TGTGCCAGCAGTCGGGGGAGGCCCACAGATACGCAGTATTTT. It is translated as CASSRGRPTDTQYF.

The chain links TRBV10-2 to TRBJ2-1; tentative D call: TRBD2 (6 bases). Trimming shortened V by 4 bases and J by 8 bases, and 6 bases separated the two germline ends. Germline-derived CDR1 and CDR2 are WSHSY and SAAADI. This CDR3 spans 11 amino acids. The CDR3 coding sequence is TGCGCCAGCAGTGGGGAGGATGAGCAGTTCTTC. Protein: CASSGEDEQFF.

The gene calls are TRBV4-3 and TRBJ2-1, with 12 bases identical to TRBD2. The J segment lost 1 base and the V segment lost 0 bases, leaving 10 bases of the junction unmatched. The V gene's germline CDR1 is LGHNA and CDR2 YSLEER. This CDR3 spans 20 amino acids. The CDR3 coding sequence is TGCGCCAGCAGCCAAGAAGCAGGCCTAGCGGGGGGGCGTTCCTACAATGAGCAGTTCTTC. Protein product: CASSQEAGLAGGRSYNEQFF.

The chain uses TRBV7-9 and TRBJ1-2; D unresolved. The CDR3 length is 15 residues. The V gene's germline CDR1 is SEHNR and CDR2 FQNEAQ (reference sequence). V dropped 1 base and J dropped 4 bases, with 13 bases sitting between them. The CDR3 region is CASSLDLTIIYGYTF. The CDR3 DNA sequence: TGTGCCAGCAGCTTAGACCTGACAATTATCTATGGCTACACCTTC.

This clonotype was detected once. The chain combines TRBV7-9 with TRBJ2-5; TRBD2 is a possible D gene (8 bases). This CDR3 region has 19 residues. The germline V gene has CDR1 SEHNR and CDR2 FQNEAQ (reference sequence). The germline V and J ends were trimmed by 4 bases and 4 bases, with 28 bases remaining between them. CDR3 residues: CASSSTSKQGLGLGETQYF. In DNA form, the CDR3 reads TGTGCCAGCAGCTCGACCTCGAAACAGGGGCTGGGACTAGGAGAGACCCAGTACTTC.